The 32 T cell receptor beta chains below were found in one sample sequenced in a study of spatial heterogeneity in lung cancer. The sample's time point: sample taken at primary tumor resection. The study's findings and limits: Tumors with more nonsynonymous mutations had more expanded intratumoral alpha and beta TCRs.

Antigen specificity for these receptors is unknown. MiXCR, run by TCRdb on the 5' RACE reads, gives a single entry per CDR3 protein. The sample consists of around 12,000 distinct CDR3 sequences, roughly 6.6% of them appearing once. The sample here was lung tumor tissue, taken at surgery. The receptor source for this set is a female donor with early-stage non-small cell lung cancer.

This clonotype is termed medium-sized. V and J are TRBV6-2 or TRBV6-3 and TRBJ1-5, with D uncertain. The germline gives CDR1 MNHEY, CDR2 SVGEGT. Trimming cost V 1 base and J 4 bases, with 14 bases left between them. The CDR3 consists of 16 residues. The CDR3 DNA reads as TGTGCCAGCAGTTACTTCCAGGCAGGACCAAATCAGCCCCAGCATTTT. It translates to CASSYFQAGPNQPQHF.

The sample holds many counts of this clonotype. The chain carries TRBV5-5 and TRBJ1-1, with 8 positions matching TRBD1. This CDR3 is 13 amino acids long. The V gene's germline CDR1 is SGHKS and CDR2 YYEKEE (reference sequence). V lost 6 bases, J lost 6 bases, and 7 bases stayed unmatched. This CDR3 reads CASTRDRISEAFF. CDR3 DNA: TGTGCCAGCACCCGGGACAGGATTTCTGAAGCTTTCTTT.

In its sample, this clonotype is medium-sized (0.01 to 0.1%). This rearrangement joins TRBV18 to TRBJ1-2; D uncertain. V was pared by 2 bases and J by 4 bases, with 29 bases between. The CDR3 covers 20 residues. The germline gives CDR1 KGHSH, CDR2 LQKENI. This chain's CDR3 is CASSPIGGLKNFNSFYGYTF. For the CDR3, the DNA is TGTGCCAGCTCACCAATAGGAGGGTTAAAAAATTTTAACTCCTTCTATGGCTACACCTTC.

The chain carries TRBV9 and TRBJ2-3; 9 nucleotides align to TRBD2. CDR1 and CDR2 from the germline V gene are SGDLS and YYNGEE. The CDR3 is 16 residues long. V lost 0 bases to trimming and J lost 4 bases; unmatched junction nucleotides: 6. This CDR3 reads CASSVGASGTPDTQYF. CDR3 in DNA: TGTGCCAGCAGCGTAGGAGCTAGCGGGACCCCAGATACGCAGTATTTT.

This clonotype was seen ten or more times. V is TRBV28 and J is TRBJ1-4; D gene uncertain. V shed 4 bases and J shed 0 bases, with 6 bases lying between them. Germline loops: CDR1 MDHEN, CDR2 SYDVKM. The CDR3 extends over 14 amino acids. CDR3 sequence reads: CASSSHSTNEKLFF. Written as DNA, the CDR3 is TGTGCCAGCAGTTCCCACTCAACTAATGAAAAACTGTTTTTT. Full variable domain (rest looked up from reference TRBV28 and TRBJ1-4): DVKVTQSSRYLVKRTGEKVFLECVQDMDHENMFWYRQDPGLGLRLIYFSYDVKMKEKGDIPEGYSVSREKKERFSLILESASTNQTSMYLCASSSHSTNEKLFFGSGTQLSVL.

In this sample, this clonotype turned up many times. This CDR3 is CASSPGTRGGHQETQYF. The CDR3 DNA reads TGTGCCAGCTCACCAGGGACGCGCGGAGGGCACCAAGAGACCCAGTACTTC. V gene TRBV18 combines with J gene TRBJ2-5, with D perhaps TRBD2 (6 bases). The length of the CDR3 is 17 residues. The germline CDR1 and CDR2 sequences are KGHSH and LQKENI. Between the trimmed V and J ends, which lost 2 bases and 0 bases, there was a span of 16 bases.

This clonotype has a count of ten or more. The rearrangement links TRBV11-2 to TRBJ1-1; D is ambiguous. CDR3 length: 14 residues. Germline CDR1 is SGHAT and CDR2 is FQNNGV. Trimming pared 1 base from V and 2 bases from J, leaving 8 bases between. The CDR3 protein is CASSLVRGNTEAFF. The CDR3 bases are TGTGCCAGCAGCTTAGTACGGGGTAACACTGAAGCTTTCTTT. Together with reference TRBV11-2 and TRBJ1-1, the CDR3 gives the full variable domain: EAGVAQSPRYKIIEKRQSVAFWCNPISGHATLYWYQQILGQGPKLLIQFQNNGVVDDSQLPKDRFSAERLKGVDSTLKIQPAKLEDSAVYLCASSLVRGNTEAFFGQGTRLTVV.

There are many counts of this clonotype. This chain links TRBV5-1 with TRBJ2-7; 8 nucleotides agree with TRBD2. Germline lookup yields CDR1 SGHRS and CDR2 YFSETQ. The trim removed 7 bases at V and 4 bases at J, leaving 13 bases unmatched. This CDR3 has 15 amino acids. The CDR3 sequence is CASEGGAGVGYEQYF. As DNA, the CDR3 is TGCGCCAGCGAGGGGGGAGCGGGAGTTGGGTACGAGCAGTACTTC.

In its sample, this clonotype was seen many times. The V gene is TRBV20-1, the J gene TRBJ2-5; the D gene is possibly TRBD2 (6 bases). CDR1 is DFQATT, CDR2 SNEGSKA, per germline (reference sequence). This CDR3 spans 13 amino acids. Deletions cut 3 bases from V and 5 bases from J, with 13 bases between. The chain's CDR3 is CSASRFRGETQYF. DNA for the CDR3: TGCAGTGCTAGTCGGTTTCGGGGGGAGACCCAGTACTTC.

The table lists this clonotype with a few counts. The gene calls are TRBV28 and TRBJ1-2; D ambiguous. From germline, CDR1 is MDHEN and CDR2 SYDVKM. CDR3 length: 12 residues. The V gene lost 8 bases and the J gene lost 3 bases, with 10 bases spanning the gap. The DNA for the CDR3 is TGTGCCAGCTCGGCGACCTACTATGGCTACACCTTC. Translated: CASSATYYGYTF.

This clonotype was seen at least ten times. The chain links TRBV6-6 to TRBJ2-5; D is unresolved. Germline-derived CDR1 and CDR2 are MNHNY and SVGAGI (reference sequence). V lost 5 bases to trimming and J lost 5 bases, with 9 bases between them. The CDR3 runs 12 residues. The CDR3 region is CASSLLRETQYF. The CDR3 DNA sequence: TGTGCCAGCAGTCTATTGAGGGAGACCCAGTACTTC.

The rearrangement joins TRBV6-6 to TRBJ2-7; 11 positions match TRBD2. V lost 2 bases, J lost 4 bases, and 7 bases stayed unmatched. There are 16 residues in the CDR3. The germline CDR1 and CDR2 sequences are MNHNY and SVGAGI (reference sequence). CDR3 residues: CASSYKGTSGSYEQYF. CDR3 nucleotide sequence: TGTGCCAGCAGTTACAAGGGGACTAGCGGAAGTTACGAGCAGTACTTC.

The table lists this clonotype with many counts. The chain recombines TRBV4-2 with TRBJ2-7; TRBD2 aligns across 9 bases. J gave up 12 bases and V 4 bases, and 22 bases lay outside the gene matches. The CDR3 consists of 17 residues. Germline V gene data show CDR1 as LGHNA and CDR2 as YNFKEQ. As DNA, the CDR3 is TGTGCCAGCAGCCCTCGAAATCCGGGACTAGCTGGAAGGGTGGCGTACTTC. Its translation: CASSPRNPGLAGRVAYF.

Sample share makes this clonotype medium-sized. The CDR3 coding sequence is TGTGCCAGCAGCTTATACGGATCCTACGAGCAGTACTTC. This sequence encodes CASSLYGSYEQYF. The rearrangement joins TRBV7-2 to TRBJ2-7; D not certain. Germline V gene lookup returns CDR1 SGHTA and CDR2 FQGNSA. The CDR3 contains 13 residues. V dropped 2 bases and J dropped 1 base, with 6 bases sitting between them.

In this sample, this clonotype turned up many times. The J gene is TRBJ1-6, the V gene TRBV28; D might be TRBD1 (5 bases). Trimming took 5 bases from V and 5 from J, leaving 16 bases between them. Germline-derived CDR1 and CDR2 are MDHEN and SYDVKM. CDR3 size: 16 residues. The CDR3 coding sequence is TGTGCCAGCAGTGGAGCGGGGGGTTTAGATAATTCACCCCTCCACTTT. It translates to CASSGAGGLDNSPLHF. Combining the CDR3 with reference TRBV28 and TRBJ1-6 gives the whole variable domain DVKVTQSSRYLVKRTGEKVFLECVQDMDHENMFWYRQDPGLGLRLIYFSYDVKMKEKGDIPEGYSVSREKKERFSLILESASTNQTSMYLCASSGAGGLDNSPLHFGNGTRLTVT.

This clonotype was counted at least ten times. The chain has TRBV30 and TRBJ2-7, with TRBD1 identical over 9 bases. CDR3 length equals 14 residues. Unmatched junction bases numbered 6, after V lost 2 bases and J lost 4 bases. CDR1 and CDR2 from the germline V gene are GTSNPN and SVGIG (reference sequence). CDR3 sequence (DNA): TGTGCCTGGAGTACCGGGACAGGGAGTTACGAGCAGTACTTC. Encoded protein: CAWSTGTGSYEQYF.

The sample holds many counts of this clonotype. The rearrangement uses TRBV7-9 and TRBJ2-3, with TRBD2 identical over 7 bases. The length of the CDR3 is 17 residues. Trimming removed 4 bases from V and 2 bases from J; junction bases left unmatched: 12. Germline V CDR1 and CDR2: SEHNR, FQNEAQ (reference sequence). The CDR3 spells CASSSQMTSSNTDTQYF. CDR3 DNA: TGTGCCAGCAGCTCCCAAATGACTAGCAGCAACACAGATACGCAGTATTTT.

This clonotype came up many times. The CDR3 spells CASSRLGGGDTQYF. The CDR3 DNA follows: TGTGCCAGCAGCCGACTAGGAGGTGGGGATACGCAGTATTTT. This rearrangement joins TRBV6-5 to TRBJ2-3; tentative D call: TRBD2 (6 bases). The V and J ends lost 6 bases and 6 bases respectively, with 16 bases between them. CDR3 length: 14 amino acids. Germline-derived CDR1 and CDR2 are MNHEY and SVGAGI.

Many counts were recorded for this clonotype. The chain is built from TRBV5-1 and TRBJ1-1; 9 nucleotides agree with TRBD1. Germline-derived CDR1 and CDR2 are SGHRS and YFSETQ. With V trimmed by 5 bases and J by 4 bases, 6 bases remained unmatched. The CDR3 extends over 14 amino acids. CDR3 in DNA: TGCGCCAGCAGGGGGGACAGGGTGGCCACTGAAGCTTTCTTT. Its translation is CASRGDRVATEAFF.

This clonotype appeared many times. The chain links TRBV4-3 to TRBJ1-2; D unresolved. This CDR3 has 16 amino acids. CDR1 is LGHNA, CDR2 YSLEER, per germline. Between the trimmed V and J ends, which lost 0 bases and 0 bases, there was a span of 11 bases. CDR3 amino acids: CASSQEHSGSNYGYTF. Here the CDR3 DNA reads TGCGCCAGCAGCCAAGAACACAGCGGATCTAACTATGGCTACACCTTC.

This clonotype is medium-sized by share. The rearrangement joins TRBV30 to TRBJ1-2, with 8 positions matching TRBD1. The germline gives CDR1 GTSNPN, CDR2 SVGIG (reference sequence). The CDR3 runs to 17 residues. After removal of 0 bases from V and 3 bases from J, the junction contained 12 bases not matched to a gene. The CDR3 is CAWSVLPGGISYYGYTF. The CDR3 DNA sequence: TGTGCCTGGAGTGTACTTCCAGGGGGCATTAGCTACTATGGCTACACCTTC.

This clonotype was counted many times. V is TRBV28 and J is TRBJ1-6; D is perhaps TRBD1 (5 bases). CDR3 length: 17 residues. Trimming removed 4 bases at V and 5 bases at J, with 18 bases between. Germline CDR1 reads MDHEN; CDR2 reads SYDVKM. The CDR3: CASSSLVGTYDNSPLHF. CDR3 in DNA: TGTGCCAGCAGTTCCCTCGTCGGGACCTATGATAATTCACCCCTCCACTTT.

By share, this clonotype counts as medium-sized. The chain links TRBV5-1 to TRBJ2-7; 7 bases line up with TRBD2. The length of the CDR3 is 15 residues. Germline CDR1 reads SGHRS; CDR2 reads YFSETQ. V lost 0 bases and J lost 2; bases outside the gene matches: 5. CDR3 region: CASSLALADTYEQYF. The CDR3 region has the DNA TGCGCCAGCAGCTTGGCCCTAGCGGATACCTACGAGCAGTACTTC. The complete variable domain, with remaining parts taken from reference TRBV5-1 and TRBJ2-7, reads KAGVTQTPRYLIKTRGQQVTLSCSPISGHRSVSWYQQTPGQGLQFLFEYFSETQRNKGNFPGRFSGRQFSNSRSEMNVSTLELGDSALYLCASSLALADTYEQYFGPGTRLTVT.

This clonotype is medium-sized by share. This chain connects TRBV5-1 to TRBJ1-2, with TRBD1 matching over 7 bases. Germline assignment: CDR1 SGHRS and CDR2 YFSETQ. V lost 4 bases, J lost 0 bases, and 6 bases stayed unmatched. This CDR3 has 15 amino acids. CDR3 nucleotide sequence: TGCGCCAGCAGCCCGGCAGGGGGAGCTAACTATGGCTACACCTTC. This gives the protein CASSPAGGANYGYTF.

This clonotype was seen repeatedly, ten times or more. The chain uses TRBV11-2 and TRBJ1-2; D call uncertain. V lost 5 bases to trimming and J lost 7 bases, with 17 bases between them. Germline V gene data show CDR1 as SGHAT and CDR2 as FQNNGV. The CDR3 has 14 residues. The CDR3 sequence: CASSLDGPRAGYTF. In DNA form, the CDR3 reads TGTGCCAGCAGCCTGGACGGACCGAGGGCTGGCTACACCTTC.

This clonotype was seen at least ten times. The chain carries TRBV6-2 or TRBV6-3 and TRBJ2-5, with D possibly matching TRBD1 (5 bases). CDR1 is MNHEY and CDR2 is SVGEGT in the germline V gene. CDR3 length equals 14 residues. V shed 2 bases and J shed 3 bases, with 10 bases lying between them. The CDR3 protein is CASSYNPTEETQYF. The CDR3 region has the DNA TGTGCCAGCAGTTACAATCCGACAGAAGAGACCCAGTACTTC.

This clonotype qualifies as medium-sized. The chain links TRBV28 to TRBJ2-3, with TRBD1 identical over 7 bases. This CDR3 spans 13 amino acids. Looked up from germline, CDR1 is MDHEN and CDR2 is SYDVKM. J gave up 3 bases and V 6 bases, and 3 bases lay outside the gene matches. CDR3 in DNA: TGTGCCAGCAGAGGGACAGCTACAGATACGCAGTATTTT. Its protein product is CASRGTATDTQYF.

This clonotype appeared many times. The rearrangement joins TRBV7-9 to TRBJ1-1, with no clear D. Germline assignment: CDR1 SEHNR and CDR2 FQNEAQ (reference sequence). The CDR3 length is 13 residues. The V gene lost 3 bases and the J gene lost 1 base, with 6 bases spanning the gap. The CDR3 loop is CASSFWGNTEAFF. The CDR3 DNA reads as TGTGCCAGCAGCTTTTGGGGGAACACTGAAGCTTTCTTT.

This clonotype counts as medium-sized. The chain links TRBV3-1 to TRBJ1-2; D is possibly TRBD1 (6 bases). V lost 4 bases and J 2 bases, leaving 14 bases between the germline ends. Germline V gives CDR1 LGHDT, CDR2 YNNKEL (reference sequence). This CDR3 has 15 residues. CDR3 loop: CASSPYITGNYGYTF. The CDR3 DNA reads as TGTGCCAGCAGCCCATACATCACAGGGAACTATGGCTACACCTTC.

This clonotype was picked up many times. The V and J genes are TRBV9 and TRBJ2-3; D remains unclear. The CDR3 is 11 amino acids. Germline CDR1 is SGDLS and CDR2 is YYNGEE. The V end lost 3 bases, the J end lost 5 bases, and 4 bases lay between the germline ends. DNA of the CDR3: TGTGCCAGCAGCGGGGGAGATACGCAGTATTTT. It encodes CASSGGDTQYF.

This clonotype appeared a few times. The genes are TRBV20-1 and TRBJ1-2, with TRBD1 as a possible D gene (5 bases). This CDR3 region has 10 residues. From germline, CDR1 is DFQATT and CDR2 SNEGSKA (reference sequence). The ends were cut back, 6 bases at V and 6 bases at J, with 8 bases in the middle. CDR3 nucleotides: TGCAGTGCCCAGGGAAATGGCTACACCTTC. It codes for CSAQGNGYTF.

A few counts support this clonotype. This chain joins TRBV7-2 and TRBJ2-3; no firm D call. V was trimmed by 2 bases and J by 5 bases, leaving 5 bases between them. This CDR3 region has 12 residues. CDR1 and CDR2 from the germline V gene are SGHTA and FQGNSA. The CDR3 DNA reads TGTGCCAGCAGCTTATGGAGAGATACGCAGTATTTT. Translating gives CASSLWRDTQYF.